The TCR beta chain under discussion was sequenced for a study of blood T cell repertoires in COVID-19. Overall study context: The samples span acute and convalescent COVID-19 from the United States, Italy and Spain. PBMCs, B-cell-depleted T cells, or T cells were the source of the cDNA or gDNA that made up the material.

Germline trimming cut 5 bases from V and 1 base from J; bases unmatched to any gene: 6. This CDR3 is 15 amino acids long. Germline lookup yields CDR1 LNHDA and CDR2 SQIVND (reference sequence). This clone was found a few times. Per the original methods: Reference gene primer amplification yielded estimated nucleated cell counts. The method was immunoSEQ multiplex PCR; TCRdb's version includes in-frame clones alone and lacks a portion of them. V, J and clone size reflect that table, while D and trimming were determined from the DNA. The sample holds 81,000 or so clones; around nine tenths are singletons and the top ten take around 10%.

Sample: peripheral blood. The chain combines TRBV19 with TRBJ1-1; 8 positions agree with TRBD1. The sequence was obtained from a man aged 70 or older with active or convalescent COVID-19. This CDR3 is CASSLWTGSNTEAFF. As DNA, the CDR3 is TGTGCCAGTAGTTTATGGACAGGGTCGAACACTGAAGCTTTCTTT.